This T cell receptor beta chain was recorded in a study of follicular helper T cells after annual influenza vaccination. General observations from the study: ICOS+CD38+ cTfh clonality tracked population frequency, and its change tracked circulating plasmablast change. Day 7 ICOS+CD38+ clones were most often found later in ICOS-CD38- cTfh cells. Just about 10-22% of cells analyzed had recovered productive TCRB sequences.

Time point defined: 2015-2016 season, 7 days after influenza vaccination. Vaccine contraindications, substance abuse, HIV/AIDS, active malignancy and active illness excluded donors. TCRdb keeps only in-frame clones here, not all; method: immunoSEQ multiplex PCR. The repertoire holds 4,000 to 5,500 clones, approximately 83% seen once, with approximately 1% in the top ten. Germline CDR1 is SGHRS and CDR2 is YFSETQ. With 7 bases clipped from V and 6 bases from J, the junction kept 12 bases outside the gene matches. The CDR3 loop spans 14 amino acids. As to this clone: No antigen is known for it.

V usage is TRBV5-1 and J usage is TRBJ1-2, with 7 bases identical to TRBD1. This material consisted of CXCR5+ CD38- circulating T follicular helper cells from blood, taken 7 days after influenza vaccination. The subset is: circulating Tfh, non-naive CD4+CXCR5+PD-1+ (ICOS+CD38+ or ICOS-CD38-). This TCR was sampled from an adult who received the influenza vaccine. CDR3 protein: CASEPEGARNGYTF. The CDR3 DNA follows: TGCGCCAGCGAACCAGAGGGGGCGCGGAATGGCTACACCTTC.